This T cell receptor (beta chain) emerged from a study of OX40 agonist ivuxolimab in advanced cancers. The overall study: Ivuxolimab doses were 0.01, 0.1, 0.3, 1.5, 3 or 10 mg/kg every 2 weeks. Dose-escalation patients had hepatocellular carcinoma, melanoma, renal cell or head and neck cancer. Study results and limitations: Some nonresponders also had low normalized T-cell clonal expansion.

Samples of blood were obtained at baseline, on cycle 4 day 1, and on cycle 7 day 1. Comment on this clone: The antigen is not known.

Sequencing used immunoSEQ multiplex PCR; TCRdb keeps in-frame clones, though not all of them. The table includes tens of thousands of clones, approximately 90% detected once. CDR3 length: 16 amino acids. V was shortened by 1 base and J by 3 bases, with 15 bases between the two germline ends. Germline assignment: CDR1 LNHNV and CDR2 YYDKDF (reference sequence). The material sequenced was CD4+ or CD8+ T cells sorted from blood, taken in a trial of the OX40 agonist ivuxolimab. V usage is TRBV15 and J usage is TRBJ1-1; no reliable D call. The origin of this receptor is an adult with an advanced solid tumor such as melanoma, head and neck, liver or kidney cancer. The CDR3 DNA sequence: TGTGCCACCAGCAGAGGGGTGGGAGTAAAAGACACTGAAGCTTTCTTT. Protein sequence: CATSRGVGVKDTEAFF.